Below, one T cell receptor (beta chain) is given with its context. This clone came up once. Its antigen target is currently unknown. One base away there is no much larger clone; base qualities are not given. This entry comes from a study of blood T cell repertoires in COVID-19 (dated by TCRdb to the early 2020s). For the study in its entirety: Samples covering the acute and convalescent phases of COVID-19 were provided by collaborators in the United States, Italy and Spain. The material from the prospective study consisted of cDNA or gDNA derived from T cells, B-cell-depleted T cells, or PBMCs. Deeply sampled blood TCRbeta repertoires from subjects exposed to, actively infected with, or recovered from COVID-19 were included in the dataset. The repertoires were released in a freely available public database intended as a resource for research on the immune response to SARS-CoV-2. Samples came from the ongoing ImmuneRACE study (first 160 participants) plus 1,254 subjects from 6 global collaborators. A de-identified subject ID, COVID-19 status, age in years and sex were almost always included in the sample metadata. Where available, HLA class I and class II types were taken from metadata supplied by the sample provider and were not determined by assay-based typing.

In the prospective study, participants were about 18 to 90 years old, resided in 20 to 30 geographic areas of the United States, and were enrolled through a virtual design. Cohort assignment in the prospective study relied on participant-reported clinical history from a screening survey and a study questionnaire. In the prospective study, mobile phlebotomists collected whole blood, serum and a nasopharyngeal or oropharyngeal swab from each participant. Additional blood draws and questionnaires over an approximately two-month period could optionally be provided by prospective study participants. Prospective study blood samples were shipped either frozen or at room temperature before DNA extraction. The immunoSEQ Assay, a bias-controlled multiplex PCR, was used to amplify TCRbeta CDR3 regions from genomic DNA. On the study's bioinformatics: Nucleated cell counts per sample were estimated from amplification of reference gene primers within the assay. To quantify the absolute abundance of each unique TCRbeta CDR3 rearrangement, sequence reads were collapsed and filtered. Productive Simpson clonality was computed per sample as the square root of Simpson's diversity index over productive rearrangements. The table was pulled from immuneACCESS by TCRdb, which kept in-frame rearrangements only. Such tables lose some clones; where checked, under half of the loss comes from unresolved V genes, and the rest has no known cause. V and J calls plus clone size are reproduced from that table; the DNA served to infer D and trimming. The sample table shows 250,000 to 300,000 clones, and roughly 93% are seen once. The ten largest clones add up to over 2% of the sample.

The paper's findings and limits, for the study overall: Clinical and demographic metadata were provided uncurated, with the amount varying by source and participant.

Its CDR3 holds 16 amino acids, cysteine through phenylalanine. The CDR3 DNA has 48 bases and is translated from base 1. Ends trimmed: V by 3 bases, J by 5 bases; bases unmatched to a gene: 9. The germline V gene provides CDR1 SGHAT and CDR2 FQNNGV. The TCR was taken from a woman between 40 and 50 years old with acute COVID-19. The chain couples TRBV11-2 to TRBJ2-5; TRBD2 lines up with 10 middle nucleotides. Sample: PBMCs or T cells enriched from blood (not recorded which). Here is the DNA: TGTGCCAGCAGCTTGAGAATGACTAGCGGGCAGGAGACCCAGTACTTC. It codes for CASSLRMTSGQETQYF.